This entry describes one T cell receptor (beta chain). The antigen remains undetermined. The sample contains more than one DNA sequence encoding this CDR3. This record comes from a study of shared clonotypes between healthy human individuals. Study outcomes and limitations: Sample collection involved blood only; tissue repertoires are likely different. Of the naive CD4 clonotypes, about 5% were shared across several donors.

The germline V gene has CDR1 MDHEN and CDR2 SYDVKM. V shed 4 bases and J 4 bases; nucleotides not matched to a gene: 8. This CDR3 is 15 amino acids long. Libraries were prepared by immunoSEQ multiplex PCR; TCRdb keeps only in-frame clonotypes and omits some of them. Of hundreds of thousands of clones listed, around 73% were seen once; the top ten hold around 2%. The sequenced sample consisted of memory CD4+ T cells sorted from blood. The subset: CD45RA-negative fraction. The TCR comes from a woman younger than 45 in good health. The rearrangement links TRBV28 to TRBJ2-7; 9 bases map to TRBD1. The CDR3 loop reads CASSSSGTGSYEQYF. The CDR3 DNA sequence: TGTGCCAGCAGTTCGTCCGGGACAGGGTCGTACGAGCAGTACTTC.